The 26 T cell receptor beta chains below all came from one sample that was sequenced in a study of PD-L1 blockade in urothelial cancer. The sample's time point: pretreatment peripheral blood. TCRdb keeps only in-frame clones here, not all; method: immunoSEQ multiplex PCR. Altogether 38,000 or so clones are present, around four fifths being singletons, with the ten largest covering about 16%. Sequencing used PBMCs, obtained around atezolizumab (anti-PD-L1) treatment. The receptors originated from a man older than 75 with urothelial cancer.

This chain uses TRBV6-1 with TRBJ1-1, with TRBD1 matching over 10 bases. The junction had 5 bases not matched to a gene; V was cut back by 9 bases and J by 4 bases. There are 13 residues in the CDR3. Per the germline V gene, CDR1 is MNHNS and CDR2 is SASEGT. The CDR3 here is CASKGQGRTEAFF. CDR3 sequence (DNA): TGTGCCAGTAAGGGACAGGGGCGCACTGAAGCTTTCTTT.

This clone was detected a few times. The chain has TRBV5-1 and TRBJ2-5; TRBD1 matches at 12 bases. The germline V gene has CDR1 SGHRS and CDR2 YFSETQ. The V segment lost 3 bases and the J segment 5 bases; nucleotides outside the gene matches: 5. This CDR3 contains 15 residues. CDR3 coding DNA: TGCGCCAGCAGCTCCGGGACAGGGGGCGTGGAGACCCAGTACTTC. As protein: CASSSGTGGVETQYF.

The CDR3: CASSLTGSGGTEAFF. The CDR3 nucleotides read TGTGCCAGCAGTTTAACGGGATCAGGGGGCACTGAAGCTTTCTTT. V usage is TRBV28 and J usage is TRBJ1-1, with 7 positions matching TRBD1. Germline loops: CDR1 MDHEN, CDR2 SYDVKM. The CDR3 sequence is 15 residues long. The junction had 7 bases not matched to a gene; V was cut back by 2 bases and J by 4 bases.

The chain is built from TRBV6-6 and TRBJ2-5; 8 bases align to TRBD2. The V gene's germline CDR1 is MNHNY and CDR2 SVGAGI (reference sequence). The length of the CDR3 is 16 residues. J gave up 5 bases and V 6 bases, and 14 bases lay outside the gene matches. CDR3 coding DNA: TGTGCCAGCAGGCACGGAGCAGCGGGAGTTATGGAGACCCAGTACTTC. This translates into CASRHGAAGVMETQYF.

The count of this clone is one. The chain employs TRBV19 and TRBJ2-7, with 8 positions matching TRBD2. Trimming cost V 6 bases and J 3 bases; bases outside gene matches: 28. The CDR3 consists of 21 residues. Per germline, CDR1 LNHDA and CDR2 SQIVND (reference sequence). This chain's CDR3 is CASSTPRGRAGVSTHVYEQYF. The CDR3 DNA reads TGTGCCAGTAGCACCCCTCGCGGCCGAGCGGGAGTATCCACCCACGTCTACGAGCAGTACTTC.

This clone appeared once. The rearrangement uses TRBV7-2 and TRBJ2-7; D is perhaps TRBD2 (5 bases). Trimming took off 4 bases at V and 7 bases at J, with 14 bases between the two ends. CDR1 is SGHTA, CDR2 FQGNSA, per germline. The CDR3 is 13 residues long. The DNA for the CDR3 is TGTGCCAGCAGCTCGGGGTTGGGAAGGGAGCAGTACTTC. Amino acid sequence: CASSSGLGREQYF.

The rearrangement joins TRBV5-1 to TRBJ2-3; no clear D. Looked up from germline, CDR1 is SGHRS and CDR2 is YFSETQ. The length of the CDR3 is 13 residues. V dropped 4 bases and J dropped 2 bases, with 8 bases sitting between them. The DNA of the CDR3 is TGCGCCAGCAGCACTACGTTCACAGATACGCAGTATTTT. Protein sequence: CASSTTFTDTQYF.

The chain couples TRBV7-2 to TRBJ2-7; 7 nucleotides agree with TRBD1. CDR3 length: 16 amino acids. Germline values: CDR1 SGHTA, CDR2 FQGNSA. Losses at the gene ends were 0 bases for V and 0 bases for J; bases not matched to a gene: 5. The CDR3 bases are TGTGCCAGCAGCTTAGCCGGGACAGCGAGCTCCTACGAGCAGTACTTC. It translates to CASSLAGTASSYEQYF.

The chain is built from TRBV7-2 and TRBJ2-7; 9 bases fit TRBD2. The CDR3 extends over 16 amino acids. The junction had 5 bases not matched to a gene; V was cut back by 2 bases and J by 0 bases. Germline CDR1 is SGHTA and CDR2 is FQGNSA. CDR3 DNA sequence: TGTGCCAGCAGCTTACAGGCACTAGCGGGCTCCTACGAGCAGTACTTC. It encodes CASSLQALAGSYEQYF.

CDR3 DNA: TGTGCCGGCCAACAGGGTTTCGAGAACACTGAAGCTTTCTTT. This codes for CAGQQGFENTEAFF. J is TRBJ1-1 and V is TRBV30, with D possibly TRBD1 on 6 matching bases. Germline loops: CDR1 GTSNPN, CDR2 SVGIG (reference sequence). The CDR3 is 14 amino acids. V lost 8 bases, J lost 1 base, and 17 bases lay in between. Combining the CDR3 with reference TRBV30 and TRBJ1-1 gives the whole variable domain SQTIHQWPATLVQPVGSPLSLECTVEGTSNPNLYWYRQAAGRGLQLLFYSVGIGQISSEVPQNLSASRPQDRQFILSSKKLLLSDSGFYLCAGQQGFENTEAFFGQGTRLTVV.

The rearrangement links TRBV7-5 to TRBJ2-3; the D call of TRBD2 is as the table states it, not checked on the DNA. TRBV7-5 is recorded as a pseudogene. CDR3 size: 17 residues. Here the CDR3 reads CARSYPSGGVRTDTQYF. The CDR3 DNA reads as TGTGCCAGAAGCTATCCCTCGGGGGGGGTACGCACAGATACGCAGTATTTT.

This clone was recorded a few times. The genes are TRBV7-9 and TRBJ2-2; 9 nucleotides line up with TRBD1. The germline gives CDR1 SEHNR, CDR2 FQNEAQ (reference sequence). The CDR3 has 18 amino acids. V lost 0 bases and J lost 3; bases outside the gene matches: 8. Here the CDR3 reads CASSLATGQGWDTGELFF. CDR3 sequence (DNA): TGTGCCAGCAGCTTAGCGACGGGACAGGGATGGGACACCGGGGAGCTGTTTTTT. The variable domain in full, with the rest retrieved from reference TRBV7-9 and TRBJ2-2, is DTGVSQNPRHKITKRGQNVTFRCDPISEHNRLYWYRQTLGQGPEFLTYFQNEAQLEKSRLLSDRFSAERPKGSFSTLEIQRTEQGDSAMYLCASSLATGQGWDTGELFFGEGSRLTVL.

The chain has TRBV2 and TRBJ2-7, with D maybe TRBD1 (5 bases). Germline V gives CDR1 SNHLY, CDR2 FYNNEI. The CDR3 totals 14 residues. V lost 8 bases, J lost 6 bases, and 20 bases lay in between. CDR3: CASGMTASEIEQYF. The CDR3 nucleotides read TGTGCCAGCGGAATGACAGCGTCGGAAATCGAGCAGTACTTC. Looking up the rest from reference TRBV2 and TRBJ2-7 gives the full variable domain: EPEVTQTPSHQVTQMGQEVILRCVPISNHLYFYWYRQILGQKVEFLVSFYNNEISEKSEIFDDQFSVERPDGSNFTLKIRSTKLEDSAMYFCASGMTASEIEQYFGPGTRLTVT.

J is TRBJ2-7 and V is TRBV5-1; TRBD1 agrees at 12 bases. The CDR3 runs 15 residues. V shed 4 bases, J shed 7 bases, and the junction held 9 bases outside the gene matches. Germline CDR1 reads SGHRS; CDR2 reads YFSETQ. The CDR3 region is CASSPTGQGAGEQYF. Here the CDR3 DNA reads TGCGCCAGCAGCCCCACGGGACAGGGGGCGGGGGAGCAGTACTTC.

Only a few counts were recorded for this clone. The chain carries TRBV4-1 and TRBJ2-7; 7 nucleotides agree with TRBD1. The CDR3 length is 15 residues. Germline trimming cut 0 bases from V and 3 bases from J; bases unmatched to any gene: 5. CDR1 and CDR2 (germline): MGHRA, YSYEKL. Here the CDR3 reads CASSQDQQGVYEQYF. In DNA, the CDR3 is TGCGCCAGCAGCCAAGATCAGCAGGGGGTCTACGAGCAGTACTTC.

This CDR3 reads CASSSQETQYF. CDR3 sequence (DNA): TGTGCCAGCAGCTCACAAGAGACCCAGTACTTC. This chain connects TRBV7-2 to TRBJ2-5, with D unclear. The CDR3 runs 11 residues. The V and J ends lost 4 bases and 2 bases respectively, with 2 bases between them. The germline V gene encodes CDR1 SGHTA and CDR2 FQGNSA.

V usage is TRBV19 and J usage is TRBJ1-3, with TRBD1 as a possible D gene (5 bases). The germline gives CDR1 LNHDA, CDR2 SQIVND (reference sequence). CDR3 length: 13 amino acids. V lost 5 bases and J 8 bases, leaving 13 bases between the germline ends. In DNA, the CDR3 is TGTGCCAGTAGTGCGGGGACGGCCTACACCATATATTTT. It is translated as CASSAGTAYTIYF.

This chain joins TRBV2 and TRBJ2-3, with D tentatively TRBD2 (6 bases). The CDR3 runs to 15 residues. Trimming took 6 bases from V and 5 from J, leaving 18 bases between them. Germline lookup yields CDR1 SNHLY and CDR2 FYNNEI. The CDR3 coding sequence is TGTGCCAGCAGCCTGTGGGGGGTTGCTGGAGATACGCAGTATTTT. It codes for CASSLWGVAGDTQYF.

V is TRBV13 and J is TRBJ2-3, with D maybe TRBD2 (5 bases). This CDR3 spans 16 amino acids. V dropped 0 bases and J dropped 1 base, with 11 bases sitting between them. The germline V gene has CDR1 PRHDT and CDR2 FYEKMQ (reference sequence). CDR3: CASSLGTGAGTDTQYF. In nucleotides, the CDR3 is TGTGCCAGCAGCTTAGGCACCGGAGCGGGCACAGATACGCAGTATTTT. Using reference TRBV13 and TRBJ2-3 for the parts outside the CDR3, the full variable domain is AAGVIQSPRHLIKEKRETATLKCYPIPRHDTVYWYQQGPGQDPQFLISFYEKMQSDKGSIPDRFSAQQFSDYHSELNMSSLELGDSALYFCASSLGTGAGTDTQYFGPGTRLTVL.

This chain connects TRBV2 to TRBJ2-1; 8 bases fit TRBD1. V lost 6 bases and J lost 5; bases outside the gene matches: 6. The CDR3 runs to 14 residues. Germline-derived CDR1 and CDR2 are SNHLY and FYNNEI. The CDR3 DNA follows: TGTGCCAGCAGGGGCGACAGGGGTGACAATGAGCAGTTCTTC. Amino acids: CASRGDRGDNEQFF. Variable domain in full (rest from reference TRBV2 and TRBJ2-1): EPEVTQTPSHQVTQMGQEVILRCVPISNHLYFYWYRQILGQKVEFLVSFYNNEISEKSEIFDDQFSVERPDGSNFTLKIRSTKLEDSAMYFCASRGDRGDNEQFFGPGTRLTVL.

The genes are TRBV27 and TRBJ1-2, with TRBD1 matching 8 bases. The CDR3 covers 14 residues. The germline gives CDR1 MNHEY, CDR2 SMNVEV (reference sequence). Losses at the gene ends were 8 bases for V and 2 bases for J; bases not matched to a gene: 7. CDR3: CASPRSGGNYGYTF. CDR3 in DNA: TGTGCCAGCCCCCGGTCAGGGGGCAACTATGGCTACACCTTC.

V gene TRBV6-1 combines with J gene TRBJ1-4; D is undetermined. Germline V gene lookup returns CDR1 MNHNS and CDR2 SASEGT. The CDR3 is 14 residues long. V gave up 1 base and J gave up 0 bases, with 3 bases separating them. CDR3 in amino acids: CASSEGATNEKLFF. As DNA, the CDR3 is TGTGCCAGCAGTGAAGGAGCAACTAATGAAAAACTGTTTTTT.

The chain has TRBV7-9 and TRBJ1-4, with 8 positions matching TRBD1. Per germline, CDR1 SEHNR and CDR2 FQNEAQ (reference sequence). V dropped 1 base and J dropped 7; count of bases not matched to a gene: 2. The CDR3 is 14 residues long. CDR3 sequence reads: CASSLGQGPEKLFF. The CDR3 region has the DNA TGTGCCAGCAGCTTAGGACAGGGGCCTGAAAAACTGTTTTTT.

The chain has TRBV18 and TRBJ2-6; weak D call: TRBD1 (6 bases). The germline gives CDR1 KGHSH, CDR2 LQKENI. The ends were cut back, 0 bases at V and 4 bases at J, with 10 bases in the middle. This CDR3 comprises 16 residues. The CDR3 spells CASSPPTGGGANVLTF. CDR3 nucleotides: TGTGCCAGCTCACCACCGACAGGAGGAGGGGCCAACGTCCTGACTTTC.

CDR3 sequence (DNA): TGTGCCAGCAGCCAAGAGACTAGCGGGAGTTACGAGCAGTACTTC. It yields the protein CASSQETSGSYEQYF. The chain couples TRBV4-2 to TRBJ2-7, with TRBD2 matching 12 bases. CDR3 size: 15 residues. The germline V gene has CDR1 LGHNA and CDR2 YNFKEQ. The V segment lost 0 bases and the J segment 4 bases; nucleotides outside the gene matches: 1.

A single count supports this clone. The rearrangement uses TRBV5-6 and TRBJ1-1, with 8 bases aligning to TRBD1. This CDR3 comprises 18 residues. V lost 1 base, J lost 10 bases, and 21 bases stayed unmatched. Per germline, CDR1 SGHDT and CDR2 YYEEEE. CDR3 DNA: TGTGCCAGCAGCTTGCCGGGACAGGTCTCGACTAGAGGTGGCGGAGCTTTCTTT. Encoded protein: CASSLPGQVSTRGGGAFF.